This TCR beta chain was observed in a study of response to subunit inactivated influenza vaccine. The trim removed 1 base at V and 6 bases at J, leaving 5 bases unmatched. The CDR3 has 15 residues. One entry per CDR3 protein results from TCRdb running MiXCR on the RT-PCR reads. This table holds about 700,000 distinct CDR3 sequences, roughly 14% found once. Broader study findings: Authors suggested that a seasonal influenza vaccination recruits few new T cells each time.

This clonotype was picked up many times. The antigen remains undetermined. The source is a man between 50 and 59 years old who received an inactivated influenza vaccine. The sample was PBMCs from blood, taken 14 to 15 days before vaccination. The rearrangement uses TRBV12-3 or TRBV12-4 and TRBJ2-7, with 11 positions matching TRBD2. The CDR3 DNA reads TGTGCCAGCAGTTTAGGGGCTAGCGGGGGGTTCGAGCAGTACTTC. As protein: CASSLGASGGFEQYF.